The 12 T cell receptor beta chains in this list originate from one sample, sequenced in a study of blood T cells in healthy people across ages. It was with a sample-barcoded 5' primer and a J-beta primer mix that a second PCR of about 6 to 12 cycles was run. TCRdb reprocessed the 5' RACE reads with MiXCR, giving one entry per CDR3 protein. The sample has about 970,000 distinct CDR3 sequences; 51% are singletons. Sequencing was done on a sample of blood. These receptors came from an older woman in good health.

The table lists this clonotype with many counts. The chain carries TRBV11-2 and TRBJ2-7; 10 bases map to TRBD1. In germline, CDR1 is SGHAT, CDR2 FQNNGV. The CDR3 runs to 16 residues. With V trimmed by 5 bases and J by 4 bases, 11 bases remained unmatched. CDR3 sequence (DNA): TGTGCCAGCAGCACACTGACAGGGGGCATTCCGTACGAGCAGTACTTC. Translated, it gives CASSTLTGGIPYEQYF.

Regarding this clonotype: An end of the junction does not agree with germline; a read error may underlie this. This chain uses TRBV11-2 with TRBJ2-4; no reliable D call. CDR3 size: 16 residues. Germline CDR1 and CDR2: SGHAT and FQNNGV. In DNA, the CDR3 is TGTGCCAGTAGCTTAGATCAGTTGGGGGCCAAAAACATTCAGTACTTC. Its protein is CASSLDQLGAKNIQYF.

The chain joins TRBV27 to TRBJ2-5; 7 bases align to TRBD2. The J call may be in error: the DNA end matches TRBJ2-7 better. The length of the CDR3 is 15 residues. Germline values: CDR1 MNHEY, CDR2 SMNVEV (reference sequence). Written as DNA, the CDR3 is TGTGCCAGCAGTAACCCTAGCGGAGGGACCTACGAGCAGTACTTC. This gives the protein CASSNPSGGTYEQYF.

The chain couples TRBV3-1 to TRBJ2-7, with D hard to call. The DNA end is a closer match to TRBJ2-5, so the J assignment may be wrong. This CDR3 comprises 17 residues. Per the germline V gene, CDR1 is LGHDT and CDR2 is YNNKEL (reference sequence). CDR3 DNA sequence: TGTGCCAGCAGCCAAGCTTGGGCGCTAGGCATAAAAGAGACCCAGTACTTC. Translating gives CASSQAWALGIKETQYF.

This chain links TRBV24-1 with TRBJ2-5; TRBD2 might be the D (5 bases). The better agreement between TRBJ2-7 and the DNA end casts doubt on the J call. This CDR3 spans 14 amino acids. Germline V lookup: CDR1 KGHDR, CDR2 SFDVKD. The CDR3 coding sequence is TGTGCCACCAGTGATCCCACTTTGGAGGACGAGCAGTACTTC. Its translation: CATSDPTLEDEQYF.

The chain couples TRBV12-3 or TRBV12-4 to TRBJ2-5, with TRBD2 matching over 8 bases. The CDR3 runs to 15 residues. Losses at the gene ends were 5 bases for V and 11 bases for J; bases not matched to a gene: 16. The CDR3 here is CASSPTRLATREQYF. DNA for the CDR3: TGTGCCAGCAGTCCAACGAGACTAGCGACGAGGGAGCAGTACTTC.

The genes are TRBV28 and TRBJ1-6; D gene ambiguous. The V gene's germline CDR1 is MDHEN and CDR2 SYDVKM. The V end was cut by 4 bases, the J end by 5 bases, with 3 bases between. The CDR3 is made up of 12 amino acids. For the CDR3, the DNA is TGTGCCAGCAGTTCGAATAATTCACCCCTCCACTTT. Translated: CASSSNNSPLHF.

V is TRBV28 and J is TRBJ2-5; 11 bases are a match to TRBD2. CDR1 is MDHEN and CDR2 is SYDVKM in the germline V gene. Trimming removed 6 bases from V and 11 bases from J; junction bases left unmatched: 14. CDR3 length: 15 amino acids. CDR3 protein: CASRPTSGSSDEQYF. Written as DNA, the CDR3 is TGTGCCAGCAGACCTACTAGCGGGAGTTCGGATGAGCAGTACTTC. Full variable domain (outside the CDR3, taken from reference TRBV28 and TRBJ2-5): DVKVTQSSRYLVKRTGEKVFLECVQDMDHENMFWYRQDPGLGLRLIYFSYDVKMKEKGDIPEGYSVSREKKERFSLILESASTNQTSMYLCASRPTSGSSDEQYFGPGTRLLVL.

The CDR3 loop is CSRRTGGTDTQYF. The DNA for the CDR3 is TGCAGTCGCCGGACAGGGGGCACAGATACGCAGTATTTT. V usage is TRBV20-1 and J usage is TRBJ2-3, with 9 bases aligning to TRBD1. With 8 bases clipped from V and 1 base from J, the junction kept 4 bases outside the gene matches. CDR3 length: 13 residues. Germline V gives CDR1 DFQATT, CDR2 SNEGSKA (reference sequence).

The sample holds a few counts of this clonotype. The V and J genes are TRBV7-2 and TRBJ2-3; a possible D gene is TRBD1 (6 bases). CDR1 SGHTA and CDR2 FQGNSA come from the germline V gene. The V and J ends lost 5 bases and 5 bases respectively, with 17 bases between them. CDR3 size: 15 residues. Written as DNA, the CDR3 is TGTGCCAGCAGCCCTCCGGGACACACGCTAGATACGCAGTATTTT. Its protein is CASSPPGHTLDTQYF.

This chain links TRBV6-5 with TRBJ2-7, with D unclear. This CDR3 region has 13 residues. CDR1 MNHEY and CDR2 SVGAGI come from the germline V gene. The ends were cut back, 4 bases at V and 4 bases at J, with 11 bases in the middle. CDR3 region: CASSSLTGYEQYF. CDR3 bases: TGTGCCAGCAGTTCGCTCACCGGATACGAGCAGTACTTC.

In its sample, this clonotype was seen a few times. In nucleotides, the CDR3 is TGCAGTGCCTCAATTAATGCCTACGAGCAGTACTTC. Protein product: CSASINAYEQYF. This chain joins TRBV20-1 and TRBJ2-7; D gene ambiguous. Trimming removed 6 bases from V and 2 bases from J, with 11 bases in between. The CDR3 loop spans 12 amino acids. Germline CDR1 DFQATT, CDR2 SNEGSKA (reference sequence).